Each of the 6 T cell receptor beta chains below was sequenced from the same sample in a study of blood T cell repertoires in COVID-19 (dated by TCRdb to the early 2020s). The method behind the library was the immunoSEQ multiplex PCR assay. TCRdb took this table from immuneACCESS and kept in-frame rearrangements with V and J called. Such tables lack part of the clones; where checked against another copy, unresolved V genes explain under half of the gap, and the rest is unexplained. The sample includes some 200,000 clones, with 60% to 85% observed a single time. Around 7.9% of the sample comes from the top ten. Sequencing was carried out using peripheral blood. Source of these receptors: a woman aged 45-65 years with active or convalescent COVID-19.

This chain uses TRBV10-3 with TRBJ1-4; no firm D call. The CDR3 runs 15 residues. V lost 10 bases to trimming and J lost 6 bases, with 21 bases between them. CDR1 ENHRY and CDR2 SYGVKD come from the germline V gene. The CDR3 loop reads CATWGGRINDEKLFF. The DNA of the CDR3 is TGTGCCACTTGGGGAGGTCGGATCAATGATGAAAAACTGTTTTTT.

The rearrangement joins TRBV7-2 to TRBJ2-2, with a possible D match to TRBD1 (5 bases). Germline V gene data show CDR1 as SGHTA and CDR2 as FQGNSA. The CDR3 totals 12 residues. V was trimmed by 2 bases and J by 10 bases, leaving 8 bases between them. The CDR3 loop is CASSLTRVELFF. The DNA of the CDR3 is TGTGCCAGCAGCTTAACCAGGGTGGAGCTGTTTTTT.

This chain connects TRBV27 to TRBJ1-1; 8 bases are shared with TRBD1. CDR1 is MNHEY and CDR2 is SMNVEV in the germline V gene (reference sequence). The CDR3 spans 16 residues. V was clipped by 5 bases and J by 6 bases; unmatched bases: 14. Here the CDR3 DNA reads TGTGCCAGCAGTCCTATCGGGGACAGGCAATTTCCTGAAGCTTTCTTT. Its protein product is CASSPIGDRQFPEAFF.

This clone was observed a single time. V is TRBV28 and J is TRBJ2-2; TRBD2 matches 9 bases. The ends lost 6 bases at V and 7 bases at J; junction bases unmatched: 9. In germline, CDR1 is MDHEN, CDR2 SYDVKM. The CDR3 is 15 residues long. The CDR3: CASRIRSSGIGELFF. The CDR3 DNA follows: TGTGCCAGCAGGATAAGGTCTAGCGGGATCGGGGAGCTGTTTTTT.

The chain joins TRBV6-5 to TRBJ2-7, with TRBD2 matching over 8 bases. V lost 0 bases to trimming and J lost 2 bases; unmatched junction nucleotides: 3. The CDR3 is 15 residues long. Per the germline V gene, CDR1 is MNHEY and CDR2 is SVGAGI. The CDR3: CASSYSLAGPYEQYF. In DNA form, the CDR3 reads TGTGCCAGCAGTTACTCGTTAGCGGGACCCTACGAGCAGTACTTC.

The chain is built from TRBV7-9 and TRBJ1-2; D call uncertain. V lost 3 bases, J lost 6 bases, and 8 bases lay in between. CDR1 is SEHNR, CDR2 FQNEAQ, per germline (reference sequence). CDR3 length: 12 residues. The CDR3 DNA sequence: TGTGCCAGCAGCTTTAGCGTGGATGGCTACACCTTC. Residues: CASSFSVDGYTF. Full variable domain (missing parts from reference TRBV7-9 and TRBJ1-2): DTGVSQNPRHKITKRGQNVTFRCDPISEHNRLYWYRQTLGQGPEFLTYFQNEAQLEKSRLLSDRFSAERPKGSFSTLEIQRTEQGDSAMYLCASSFSVDGYTFGSGTRLTVV.